Below are 20 T cell receptor beta chains sequenced from a single sample in a study of shared clonotypes between healthy human individuals (dated by TCRdb to the early 2020s). Receptor libraries were prepared by the immunoSEQ multiplex PCR assay. What TCRdb holds here is the immuneACCESS table cut down to in-frame rearrangements. Part of the clones is not present; checked against another copy, under half of the missing clones reflect an unresolved V gene, and the others are unexplained. The sample table shows about 450,000 clones, and around 79% are seen once. The ten largest clones capture under 15% of the sample. Sequencing was carried out using PBMCs. These receptors were obtained from a woman between 35 and 50 years old in good health. Some clones in this sample may be carry-over from other donors' samples.

This chain uses TRBV19 with TRBJ2-2, with D unresolved. The CDR3 contains 16 residues. Trimming left V 3 bases short and J 4 bases short, with 15 bases between. Germline CDR1 is LNHDA and CDR2 is SQIVND (reference sequence). CDR3 DNA: TGTGCCAGTAGTATTATAGTGCGTGGTCCCACCGGGGAGCTGTTTTTT. Translating it yields CASSIIVRGPTGELFF.

The chain has TRBV6-4 and TRBJ2-2; TRBD1 aligns across 8 bases. Germline values: CDR1 MRHNA, CDR2 SNTAGT. V lost 7 bases to trimming and J lost 8 bases; unmatched junction nucleotides: 9. The CDR3 runs 14 residues. The CDR3, as DNA: TGTGCCAGCACGCCCAGGGGGCGCGGGGGGGAGCTGTTTTTT. This encodes CASTPRGRGGELFF.

The chain joins TRBV29-1 to TRBJ2-7, with 10 bases lining up with TRBD1. Per the germline V gene, CDR1 is SQVTM and CDR2 is ANQGSEA. This CDR3 has 12 amino acids. With V trimmed by 4 bases and J by 3 bases, 0 bases remained unmatched. The CDR3 region is CSVGTGGYEQYF. CDR3 coding DNA: TGCAGCGTTGGGACAGGGGGCTACGAGCAGTACTTC.

This chain links TRBV29-1 with TRBJ2-1; TRBD2 aligns across 9 bases. The ends lost 7 bases at V and 5 bases at J; junction bases unmatched: 9. Germline-derived CDR1 and CDR2 are SQVTM and ANQGSEA. This CDR3 is 14 amino acids long. CDR3 nucleotide sequence: TGCAGCGGAAAAATAGCGGGAGCCCACAATGAGCAGTTCTTC. This gives the protein CSGKIAGAHNEQFF.

The V gene is TRBV7-9, the J gene TRBJ2-5; D not certain. Germline CDR1 SEHNR, CDR2 FQNEAQ (reference sequence). The V gene lost 6 bases and the J gene lost 1 base, with 15 bases spanning the gap. CDR3 length: 15 residues. The CDR3 nucleotides are TGTGCCAGCAGATTTACCTCAAACCCCCAAGAGACCCAGTACTTC. This translates into CASRFTSNPQETQYF.

The V and J genes are TRBV6-5 and TRBJ2-5, with TRBD1 as a possible D gene (6 bases). Germline assignment: CDR1 MNHEY and CDR2 SVGAGI. V lost 0 bases and J 2 bases, leaving 7 bases between the germline ends. CDR3 size: 14 residues. The chain's CDR3 is CASSYSGTQETQYF. The DNA of the CDR3 is TGTGCCAGCAGTTACTCCGGGACACAAGAGACCCAGTACTTC.

The rearrangement links TRBV29-1 to TRBJ2-1, with TRBD1 matching 8 bases. The V gene end was trimmed by 3 bases and the J gene end by 0 bases; junction bases not matched to a gene: 10. The germline gives CDR1 SQVTM, CDR2 ANQGSEA. This CDR3 spans 17 amino acids. The CDR3 is CSVERTGRFYSYNEQFF. DNA of the CDR3: TGCAGCGTTGAGCGGACAGGGAGATTTTACTCCTACAATGAGCAGTTCTTC.

This sequence joins TRBV7-9 and TRBJ2-7, with unresolved D. Trimming removed 2 bases at V and 2 bases at J, with 4 bases between. The CDR3 sequence is 12 residues long. In germline, CDR1 is SEHNR, CDR2 FQNEAQ (reference sequence). This CDR3 reads CASSLRPYEQYF. CDR3 coding DNA: TGTGCCAGCAGCTTAAGGCCCTACGAGCAGTACTTC.

The chain carries TRBV27 and TRBJ2-1; 12 bases line up with TRBD2. This CDR3 is 15 amino acids long. V was clipped by 7 bases and J by 9 bases; unmatched bases: 10. CDR1 is MNHEY and CDR2 is SMNVEV in the germline V gene (reference sequence). CDR3 bases: TGTGCCAGCACCCGGCGGACTAGCGGGACCGGTGAGCAGTTCTTC. It yields the protein CASTRRTSGTGEQFF.

Points on this clone: The same CDR3 is also encoded by other DNA sequences in this sample. The chain is built from TRBV7-2 and TRBJ1-3, with D perhaps matching TRBD1 (6 bases). Trimming removed 4 bases at V and 0 bases at J, with 10 bases between. The germline V gene encodes CDR1 SGHTA and CDR2 FQGNSA. The CDR3 loop spans 15 amino acids. The CDR3 DNA is TGTGCCAGCAGCTACGACAGGAGCTCTGGAAACACCATATATTTT. It yields the protein CASSYDRSSGNTIYF.

The V gene is TRBV27, the J gene TRBJ2-7, with 7 bases identical to TRBD2. The germline V gene encodes CDR1 MNHEY and CDR2 SMNVEV (reference sequence). CDR3 length: 13 residues. V shed 8 bases, J shed 6 bases, and the junction held 10 bases outside the gene matches. The CDR3 region is CASGMSGKGEQYF. The CDR3, as DNA: TGTGCCAGCGGCATGAGCGGGAAAGGCGAGCAGTACTTC.

This chain connects TRBV10-3 to TRBJ2-1; 11 bases are shared with TRBD2. Germline CDR1 ENHRY, CDR2 SYGVKD. V gave up 6 bases and J gave up 0 bases; unmatched junction bases: 4. This CDR3 has 16 amino acids. DNA for the CDR3: TGTGCCATCAGACCAGGGACTAGCGGCTCCTACAATGAGCAGTTCTTC. This codes for CAIRPGTSGSYNEQFF.

CDR3: CASSSTGASDMNTEAFF. As DNA, the CDR3 is TGTGCCAGCAGTTCGACCGGGGCCTCCGACATGAACACTGAAGCTTTCTTT. The V and J genes are TRBV28 and TRBJ1-1; weak D call: TRBD1 (5 bases). Trimming cost V 4 bases and J 0 bases, with 18 bases left between them. Per the germline V gene, CDR1 is MDHEN and CDR2 is SYDVKM. This CDR3 contains 17 residues.

The V and J genes are TRBV11-2 and TRBJ2-3, with 9 positions matching TRBD2. The CDR3 has 17 residues. CDR1 is SGHAT, CDR2 FQNNGV, per germline. V was clipped by 3 bases and J by 5 bases; unmatched bases: 12. CDR3 coding DNA: TGTGCCAGCAGCTTTAGGCCGGCGGGAGGGCCCTTAGATACGCAGTATTTT. It yields the protein CASSFRPAGGPLDTQYF.

This clone was detected once. Germline and junction disagree at one end, which may indicate a read error. The chain employs TRBV7-7 and TRBJ1-1, with D hard to call. The CDR3 extends over 13 amino acids. Germline values: CDR1 SSHAT, CDR2 FNYEAQ (reference sequence). The CDR3 DNA reads TGTGCTAGCAGCTTAGGGAAGGACACTGAAGCTTTCTTT. This codes for CASSLGKDTEAFF.

The genes are TRBV7-2 and TRBJ2-3, with D tentatively TRBD2 (6 bases). This CDR3 is built from 15 residues. Germline CDR1 SGHTA, CDR2 FQGNSA. Trimming removed 4 bases from V and 3 bases from J, with 14 bases in between. The DNA of the CDR3 is TGTGCCAGCAGCTCGACTAGTTGGGGAACAGATACGCAGTATTTT. It is translated as CASSSTSWGTDTQYF. Complete variable domain (other parts from reference TRBV7-2 and TRBJ2-3): GAGVSQSPSNKVTEKGKDVELRCDPISGHTALYWYRQSLGQGLEFLIYFQGNSAPDKSGLPSDRFSAERTGGSVSTLTIQRTQQEDSAVYLCASSSTSWGTDTQYFGPGTRLTVL.

The rearrangement links TRBV10-3 to TRBJ2-7, with 13 bases aligning to TRBD2. The CDR3 spans 17 residues. With V trimmed by 4 bases and J by 2 bases, 8 bases remained unmatched. The germline V gene has CDR1 ENHRY and CDR2 SYGVKD. The CDR3: CAISGVGGLAGTYEQYF. The CDR3 bases are TGTGCCATCAGTGGAGTGGGGGGACTAGCGGGGACCTACGAGCAGTACTTC.

There are many counts of this clone. This chain uses TRBV5-5 with TRBJ1-5; D ambiguous. Per germline, CDR1 SGHKS and CDR2 YYEKEE (reference sequence). V shed 2 bases and J shed 5 bases, with 11 bases lying between them. The CDR3 sequence is 14 residues long. The CDR3 nucleotides read TGTGCCAGCAGCTTAAGGACGGAACATCAGCCCCAGCATTTT. Its protein is CASSLRTEHQPQHF.

V usage is TRBV6-5 and J usage is TRBJ2-5; 8 bases line up with TRBD2. The DNA end favors TRBJ2-7, so the J call may be wrong. Germline V CDR1 and CDR2: MNHEY, SVGAGI. The CDR3 is 13 residues long. DNA of the CDR3: TGTGCCAGCAGCCGGGGGGGTCCCTACGAGCAGTACTTC. Its protein is CASSRGGPYEQYF.

This chain connects TRBV5-1 to TRBJ2-4, with D maybe TRBD2 (6 bases). The CDR3 consists of 16 residues. The V gene's germline CDR1 is SGHRS and CDR2 YFSETQ. The V end was cut by 0 bases, the J end by 1 base, with 11 bases between. CDR3 nucleotide sequence: TGCGCCAGCAGCTTGGACGGAGGGATGGCCAAAAACATTCAGTACTTC. This encodes CASSLDGGMAKNIQYF.